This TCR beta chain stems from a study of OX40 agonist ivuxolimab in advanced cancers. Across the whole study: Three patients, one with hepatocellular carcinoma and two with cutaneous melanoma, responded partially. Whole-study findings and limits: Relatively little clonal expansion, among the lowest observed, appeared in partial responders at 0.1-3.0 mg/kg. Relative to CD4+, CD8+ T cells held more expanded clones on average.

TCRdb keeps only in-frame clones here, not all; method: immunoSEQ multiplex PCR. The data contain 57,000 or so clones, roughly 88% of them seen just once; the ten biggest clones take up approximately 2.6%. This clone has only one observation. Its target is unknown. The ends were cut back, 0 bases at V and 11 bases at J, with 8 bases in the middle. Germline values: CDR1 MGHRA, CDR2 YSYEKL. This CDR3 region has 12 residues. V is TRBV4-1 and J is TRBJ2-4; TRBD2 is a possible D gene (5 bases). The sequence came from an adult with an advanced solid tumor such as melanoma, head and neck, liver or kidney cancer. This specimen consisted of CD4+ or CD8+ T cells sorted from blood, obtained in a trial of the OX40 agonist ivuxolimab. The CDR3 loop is CASSQDPGVQYF. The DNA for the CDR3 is TGCGCCAGCAGCCAAGATCCCGGGGTTCAGTACTTC.